This paragraph covers one TCR beta chain sequence. The V gene end was trimmed by 5 bases and the J gene end by 8 bases; junction bases not matched to a gene: 11. CDR3 size: 16 residues. The germline CDR1 and CDR2 sequences are LNHDA and SQIVND (reference sequence). This specimen belongs to a study of control samples from healthy donors and cancer patients. Generated by immunoSEQ multiplex PCR, the TCRdb table keeps only in-frame clones and is missing some. The sample consists of over 120,000 clones, roughly 94% of them appearing once. V gene TRBV19 combines with J gene TRBJ1-5; TRBD1 agrees at 11 bases. The sequence came from a man aged 60 to 69 with colorectal cancer. The sample taken for sequencing was PBMCs. The CDR3 nucleotides read TGTGCCAGTAGTGGGGACAGGGGGGCTGGCTTCGAGCCCCAGCATTTT. Protein sequence: CASSGDRGAGFEPQHF.